The 4 T cell receptor beta chains reported below all come from one sample, sequenced in a study of Ad26.COV2.S vaccination and SARS-CoV-2 variants. The protocol was immunoSEQ multiplex PCR, while the TCRdb copy is restricted to in-frame clones and leaves out a portion. Of some 520,000 clones detected, roughly nine tenths appear once; the ten largest clones hold around 13%. Treatment meaning: about 20 received Ad26.COV2.S at low or high dose, single or two shots; 5 received placebo; per-sample allocation not given. Day 63 after the first injection of vaccine or placebo was the sampling time. The specimen comprised peripheral blood, sampled in a trial of Ad26.COV2.S vaccine versus placebo. The receptors stem from a person between 18 and 65 years old who received the Ad26.COV2.S COVID-19 vaccine or a placebo.

The rearrangement uses TRBV5-1 and TRBJ1-5, with D perhaps TRBD1 (6 bases). The CDR3 extends over 16 amino acids. Trimming removed 0 bases at V and 5 bases at J, with 15 bases between. Germline CDR1 SGHRS, CDR2 YFSETQ. Written as DNA, the CDR3 is TGCGCCAGCAGCTTGGGGACCGGGGGGCCCTATCAGCCCCAGCATTTT. Encoded protein: CASSLGTGGPYQPQHF.

The CDR3 sequence: CASSPNLLYNEQFF. For the CDR3, the DNA is TGTGCCAGCAGCCCAAATCTACTATACAATGAGCAGTTCTTC. This rearrangement joins TRBV9 to TRBJ2-1; D remains unclear. The CDR3 runs 14 residues. Germline CDR1 reads SGDLS; CDR2 reads YYNGEE. V gave up 4 bases and J gave up 4 bases, with 12 bases separating them.

V and J are TRBV19 and TRBJ2-2; 7 positions agree with TRBD1. The J segment lost 5 bases and the V segment lost 7 bases, leaving 7 bases of the junction unmatched. The CDR3 spans 14 residues. Germline CDR1 reads LNHDA; CDR2 reads SQIVND (reference sequence). CDR3 residues: CASNDRALTGELFF. The CDR3 bases are TGTGCCAGTAATGACAGGGCTTTGACCGGGGAGCTGTTTTTT.

J is TRBJ1-1 and V is TRBV7-2; D uncertain. CDR3 size: 14 residues. Looked up from germline, CDR1 is SGHTA and CDR2 is FQGNSA. Between the trimmed V and J ends, which lost 3 bases and 6 bases, there was a span of 14 bases. The CDR3 here is CASSFSSSGPEAFF. CDR3 DNA sequence: TGTGCCAGCAGCTTTTCATCCTCCGGCCCTGAAGCTTTCTTT.